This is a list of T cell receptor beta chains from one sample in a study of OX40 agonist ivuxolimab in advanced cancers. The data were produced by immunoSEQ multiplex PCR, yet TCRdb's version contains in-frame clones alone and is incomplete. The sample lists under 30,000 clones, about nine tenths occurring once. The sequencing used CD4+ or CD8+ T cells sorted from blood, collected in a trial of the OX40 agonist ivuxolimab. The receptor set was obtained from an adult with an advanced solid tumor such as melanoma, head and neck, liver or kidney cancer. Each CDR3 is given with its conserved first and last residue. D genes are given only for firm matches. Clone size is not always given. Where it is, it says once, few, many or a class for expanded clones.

TGCGCCAGCGGGATAAGCTCTGGAAACACCATATATTTT	CASGISSGNTIYF	TRBV4-1	NA	TRBJ1-3	NA
TGTGCCAGTATTAGCGGCTCCTACAATGAGCAGTTCTTC	CASISGSYNEQFF	TRBV19	NA	TRBJ2-1	NA
TGTGCCAGCAGCTTAGCGGCGGAATCATACAATGAGCAGTTCTTC	CASSLAAESYNEQFF	TRBV7-9	NA	TRBJ2-1	NA
TGTGCCAGCTCACAGACAGGGAACTCCTACGAGCAGTACTTC	CASSQTGNSYEQYF	TRBV18	NA	TRBJ2-7	TRBD1
TGTGCCAGCAGCCCCGGGTACGGTAATGAAAAACTGTTTTTT	CASSPGYGNEKLFF	TRBV6-1	NA	TRBJ1-4	NA
TGCAGCGTTTCGGACAGTGATAACCAGCCCCAGCATTTT	CSVSDSDNQPQHF	TRBV29-1	NA	TRBJ1-5	NA
TGTGCCAGCAGCTTGGTCCCGCTCCCTTATAGCAATCAGCCCCAGCATTTT	CASSLVPLPYSNQPQHF	TRBV5-5	NA	TRBJ1-5	NA
TGTGCCAGCCGGGCGCCATCAGGGCAGTACTTC	CASRAPSGQYF	TRBV28	NA	TRBJ2-7	NA
TGTGCCATCAGTTCCTCCTACGAGCAGTACTTC	CAISSSYEQYF	TRBV10-3	once	TRBJ2-7	NA
TGTGCCAGCAGCTCCTATGGGACAGGGTCCACAGATACGCAGTATTTT	CASSSYGTGSTDTQYF	TRBV7-3	NA	TRBJ2-3	TRBD1
TGTGCCAGCAGTGAAAGATGCCTACAGGGGGCGCAGTACACTGAAGCTTTCTTT	CASSERCLQGAQYTEAFF	TRBV25-1	once	TRBJ1-1	TRBD1
TGTGCCAGCAGCCACCGGGACAGGCCCTACGAGCAGTACTTC	CASSHRDRPYEQYF	TRBV11-3	NA	TRBJ2-7	TRBD1
TGTGCCAGCCGACAGGGTAATAATTCACCCCTCCACTTT	CASRQGNNSPLHF	TRBV9	NA	TRBJ1-6	TRBD1
TGTGCCAGCAGCTCCAGACTAGCCAGCGAGCAGTACTTC	CASSSRLASEQYF	TRBV7-9	NA	TRBJ2-7	TRBD2
TGCGCCAGCACCCTGGGGCTCGGCGGCACAGATACGCAGTATTTT	CASTLGLGGTDTQYF	TRBV4-1	NA	TRBJ2-3	NA
TGTGCCAGCAGCGCGGGACAGGGGTTGAGTTTT	CASSAGQGLSF	TRBV9	NA	TRBJ2-3	TRBD1
TGTGCCAGCAGGGGGGACCGATACAATGAGCAGTTCTTC	CASRGDRYNEQFF	TRBV27	NA	TRBJ2-1	NA
TGCGCCAGCAGCTTGGGTCAGGGGTCAGATACGCAGTATTTT	CASSLGQGSDTQYF	TRBV5-1	NA	TRBJ2-3	NA